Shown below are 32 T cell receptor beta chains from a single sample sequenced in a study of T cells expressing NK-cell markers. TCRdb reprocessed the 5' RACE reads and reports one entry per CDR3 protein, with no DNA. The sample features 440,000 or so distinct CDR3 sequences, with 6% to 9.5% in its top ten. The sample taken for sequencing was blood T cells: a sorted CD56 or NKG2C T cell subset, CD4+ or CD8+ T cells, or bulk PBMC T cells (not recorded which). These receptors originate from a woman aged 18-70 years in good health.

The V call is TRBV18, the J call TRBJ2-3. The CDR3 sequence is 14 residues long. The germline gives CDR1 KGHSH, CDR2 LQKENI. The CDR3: CASSPPGKPDTQYF.

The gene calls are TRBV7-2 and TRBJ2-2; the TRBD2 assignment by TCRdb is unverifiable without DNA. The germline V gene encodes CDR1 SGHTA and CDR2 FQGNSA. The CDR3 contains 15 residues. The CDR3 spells CASSPTREGDGELFF.

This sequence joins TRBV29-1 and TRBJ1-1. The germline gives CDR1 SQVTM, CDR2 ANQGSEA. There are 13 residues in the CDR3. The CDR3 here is CSVAGVMNTEAFF.

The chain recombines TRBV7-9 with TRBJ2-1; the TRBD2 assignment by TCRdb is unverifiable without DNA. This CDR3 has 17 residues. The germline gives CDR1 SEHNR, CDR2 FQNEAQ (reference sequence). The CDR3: CASSWPVGSGADNEQFF.

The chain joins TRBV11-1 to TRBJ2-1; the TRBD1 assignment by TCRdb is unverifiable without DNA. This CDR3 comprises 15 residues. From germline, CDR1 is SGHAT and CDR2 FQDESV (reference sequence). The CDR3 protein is CASSRDREAYNEQFF.

This CDR3 is CASSPPGTSALVQFF. This chain uses TRBV11-2 with TRBJ2-1; TCRdb gives TRBD2 as the D gene, but with no DNA this cannot be confirmed. This CDR3 has 15 amino acids. CDR1 and CDR2 (germline): SGHAT, FQNNGV.

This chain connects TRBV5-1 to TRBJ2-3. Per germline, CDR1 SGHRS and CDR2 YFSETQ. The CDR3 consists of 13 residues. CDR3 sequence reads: CASSLGWSDTQYF.

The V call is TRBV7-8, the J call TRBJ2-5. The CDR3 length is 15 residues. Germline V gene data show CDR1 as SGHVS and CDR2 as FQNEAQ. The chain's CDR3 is CASSLGWGYGETQYF.

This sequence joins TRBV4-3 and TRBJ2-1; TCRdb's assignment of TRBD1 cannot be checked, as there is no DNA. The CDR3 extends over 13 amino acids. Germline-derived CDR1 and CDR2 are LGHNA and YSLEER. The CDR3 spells CASSQDRGIAQFF.

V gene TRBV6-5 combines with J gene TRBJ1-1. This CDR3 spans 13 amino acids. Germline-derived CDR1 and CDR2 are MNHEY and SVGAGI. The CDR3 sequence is CASSYSRNTEAFF.

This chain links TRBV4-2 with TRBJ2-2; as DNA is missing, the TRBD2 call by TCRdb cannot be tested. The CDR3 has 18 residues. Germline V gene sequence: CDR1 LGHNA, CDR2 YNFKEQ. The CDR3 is CASSSRRGAGGGTGELFF.

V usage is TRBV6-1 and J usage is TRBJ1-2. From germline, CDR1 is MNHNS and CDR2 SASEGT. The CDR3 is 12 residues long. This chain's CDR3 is CASRDIIYGYTF.

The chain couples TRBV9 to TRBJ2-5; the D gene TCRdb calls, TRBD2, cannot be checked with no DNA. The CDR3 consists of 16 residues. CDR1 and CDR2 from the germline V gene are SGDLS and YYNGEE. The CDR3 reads CASSPELAGVQETQYF.

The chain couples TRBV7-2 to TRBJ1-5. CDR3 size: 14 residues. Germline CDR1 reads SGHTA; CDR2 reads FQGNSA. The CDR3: CASSVESRDQPQHF.

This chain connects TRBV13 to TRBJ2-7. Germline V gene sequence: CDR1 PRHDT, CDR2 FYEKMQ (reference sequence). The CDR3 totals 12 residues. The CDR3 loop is CASSLQQLEQYF.

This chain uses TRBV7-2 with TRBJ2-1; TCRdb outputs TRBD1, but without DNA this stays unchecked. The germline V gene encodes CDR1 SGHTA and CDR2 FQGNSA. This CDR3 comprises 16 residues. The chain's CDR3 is CASSLRRGVAYNEQFF.

The CDR3 protein is CASSLLPELTNTGELFF. This chain joins TRBV5-6 and TRBJ2-2. The CDR3 covers 17 residues. From germline, CDR1 is SGHDT and CDR2 YYEEEE.

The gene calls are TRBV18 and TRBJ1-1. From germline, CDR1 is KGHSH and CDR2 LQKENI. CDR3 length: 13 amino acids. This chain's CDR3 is CASSPAGGTEAFF.

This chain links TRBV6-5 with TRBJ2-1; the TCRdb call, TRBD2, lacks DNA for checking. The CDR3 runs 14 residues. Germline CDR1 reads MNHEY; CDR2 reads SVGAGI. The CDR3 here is CASSYSGRGNEQFF.

CDR3 region: CASRRTSGSAGELFF. The V and J genes are TRBV19 and TRBJ2-2; lacking DNA, the TRBD2 call made by TCRdb goes unchecked. CDR3 length equals 15 residues. CDR1 and CDR2 from the germline V gene are LNHDA and SQIVND (reference sequence).

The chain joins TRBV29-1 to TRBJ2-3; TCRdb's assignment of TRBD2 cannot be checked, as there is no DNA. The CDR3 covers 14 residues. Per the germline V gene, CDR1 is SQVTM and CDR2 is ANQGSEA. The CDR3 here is CSVVGRELTDTQYF.

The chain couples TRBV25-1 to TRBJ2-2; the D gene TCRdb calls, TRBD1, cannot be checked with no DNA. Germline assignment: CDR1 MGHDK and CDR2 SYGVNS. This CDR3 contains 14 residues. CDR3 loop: CASSRDRDFGELFF. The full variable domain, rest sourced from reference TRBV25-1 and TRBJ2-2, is EADIYQTPRYLVIGTGKKITLECSQTMGHDKMYWYQQDPGMELHLIHYSYGVNSTEKGDLSSESTVSRIRTEHFPLTLESARPSHTSQYLCASSRDRDFGELFFGEGSRLTVL.

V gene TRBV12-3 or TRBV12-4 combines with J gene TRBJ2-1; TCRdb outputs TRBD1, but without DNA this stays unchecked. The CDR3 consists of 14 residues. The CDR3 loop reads CASSLLLLGGEQFF.

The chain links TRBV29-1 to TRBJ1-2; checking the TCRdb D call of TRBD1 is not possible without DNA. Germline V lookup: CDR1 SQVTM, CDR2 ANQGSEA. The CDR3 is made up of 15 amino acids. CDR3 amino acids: CSVRRDDSPNYGYTF.

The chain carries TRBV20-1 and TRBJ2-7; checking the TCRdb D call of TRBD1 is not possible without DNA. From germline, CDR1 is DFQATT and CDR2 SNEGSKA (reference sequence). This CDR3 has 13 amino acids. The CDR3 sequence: CSADTGLDYEQYF.

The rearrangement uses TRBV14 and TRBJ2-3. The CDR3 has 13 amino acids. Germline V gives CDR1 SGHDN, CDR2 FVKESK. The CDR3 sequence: CASSQRITDTQYF.

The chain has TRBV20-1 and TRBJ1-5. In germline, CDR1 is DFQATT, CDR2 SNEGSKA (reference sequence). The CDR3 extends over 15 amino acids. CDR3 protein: CSARDGGLSNQPQHF.

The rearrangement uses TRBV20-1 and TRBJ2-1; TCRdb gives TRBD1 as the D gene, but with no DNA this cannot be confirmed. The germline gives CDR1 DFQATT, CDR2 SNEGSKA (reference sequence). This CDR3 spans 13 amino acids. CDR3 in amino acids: CSAAGTLSNEQFF.

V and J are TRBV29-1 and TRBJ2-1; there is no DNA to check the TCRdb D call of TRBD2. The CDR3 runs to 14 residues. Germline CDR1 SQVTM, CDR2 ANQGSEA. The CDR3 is CSVKLAGAYNEQFF.

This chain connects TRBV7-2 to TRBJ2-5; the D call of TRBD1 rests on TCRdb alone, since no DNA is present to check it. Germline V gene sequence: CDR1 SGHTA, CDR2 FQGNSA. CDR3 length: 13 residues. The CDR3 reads CASSLTPVETQYF.

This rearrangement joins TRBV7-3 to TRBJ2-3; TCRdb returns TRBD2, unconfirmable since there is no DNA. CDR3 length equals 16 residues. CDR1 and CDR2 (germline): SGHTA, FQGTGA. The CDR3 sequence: CASSLKTSGSTDTQYF. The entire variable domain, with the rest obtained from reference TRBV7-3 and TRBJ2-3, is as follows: GAGVSQTPSNKVTEKGKYVELRCDPISGHTALYWYRQSLGQGPEFLIYFQGTGAADDSGLPNDRFFAVRPEGSVSTLKIQRTERGDSAVYLCASSLKTSGSTDTQYFGPGTRLTVL.

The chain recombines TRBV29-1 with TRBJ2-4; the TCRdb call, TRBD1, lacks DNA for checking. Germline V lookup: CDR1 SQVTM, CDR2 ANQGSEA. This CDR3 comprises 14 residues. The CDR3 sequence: CSVARVEVKNIQYF.